What follows are 18 T cell receptor beta chains derived from one specimen sequenced in a study of blood T cell repertoires in COVID-19. The data were produced by immunoSEQ multiplex PCR, yet TCRdb's version contains in-frame clones alone and is incomplete. The data contain approximately 170,000 clones, approximately 79% of them singletons. Sequenced input: peripheral blood. Receptor source: a woman of 80 years or more with acute or convalescent COVID-19.

The V call is TRBV6-4, the J call TRBJ1-6; 12 bases agree with TRBD1. Germline-derived CDR1 and CDR2 are MRHNA and SNTAGT. V shed 5 bases and J 10 bases; nucleotides not matched to a gene: 3. The CDR3 extends over 14 amino acids. CDR3 residues: CASSSGTGGSPLHF. The CDR3, as DNA: TGTGCCAGCAGTTCCGGGACAGGGGGCTCACCCCTCCACTTT.

V gene TRBV6-2 or TRBV6-3 combines with J gene TRBJ2-6, with D maybe TRBD1 (6 bases). The length of the CDR3 is 15 residues. Germline CDR1 MNHEY, CDR2 SVGEGT. Trimming removed 1 base at V and 9 bases at J, with 13 bases between. The CDR3 sequence is CASSYFGTMGNVLTF. The CDR3, as DNA: TGTGCCAGCAGTTACTTTGGGACAATGGGCAACGTCCTGACTTTC.

This chain uses TRBV7-2 with TRBJ2-1; TRBD2 agrees at 9 bases. Germline V gene data show CDR1 as SGHTA and CDR2 as FQGNSA. The CDR3 covers 15 residues. Trimming removed 5 bases from V and 1 base from J; junction bases left unmatched: 3. CDR3 protein: CASSRTSASYNEQFF. The CDR3 bases are TGTGCCAGCAGCCGGACTAGCGCGTCCTACAATGAGCAGTTCTTC.

The chain employs TRBV12-3 or TRBV12-4 and TRBJ1-2; a possible D gene is TRBD1 (5 bases). CDR3 length: 13 residues. Between the trimmed V and J ends, which lost 3 bases and 5 bases, there was a span of 10 bases. The CDR3 spells CASSLAGHYGYTF. In DNA, the CDR3 is TGTGCCAGCAGTTTGGCAGGGCATTATGGCTACACCTTC.

Only one count was recorded for this clone. The chain is built from TRBV13 and TRBJ1-1; D gene unclear. CDR1 PRHDT and CDR2 FYEKMQ come from the germline V gene (reference sequence). CDR3 length: 12 residues. V was cut by 3 bases and J by 4 bases, with 6 bases left in between. The CDR3 nucleotides read TGTGCCAGCAGCTTTAGTGTCACTGAAGCTTTCTTT. The encoded protein is CASSFSVTEAFF.

CDR3 loop: CASSPPSGQVGAFF. The CDR3 DNA sequence: TGTGCCAGCTCACCACCGTCAGGGCAGGTCGGGGCTTTCTTT. This chain links TRBV18 with TRBJ1-1; D might be TRBD1 (5 bases). The V end was cut by 0 bases, the J end by 11 bases, with 16 bases between. The CDR3 is 14 amino acids. Germline CDR1 KGHSH, CDR2 LQKENI.

In this sample, this clone turned up a few times. The chain employs TRBV5-4 and TRBJ2-7; 9 nucleotides match TRBD1. Germline V gene data show CDR1 as SGHNT and CDR2 as YYREEE (reference sequence). Trimming at V came to 6 bases and at J to 4 bases, leaving 5 bases not matched to a gene. There are 13 residues in the CDR3. The CDR3 reads CASTRQGVYEQYF. CDR3 DNA sequence: TGTGCCAGCACCCGACAGGGGGTTTACGAGCAGTACTTC. Using reference TRBV5-4 and TRBJ2-7 for the parts outside the CDR3, the full variable domain is ETGVTQSPTHLIKTRGQQVTLRCSSQSGHNTVSWYQQALGQGPQFIFQYYREEENGRGNFPPRFSGLQFPNYSSELNVNALELDDSALYLCASTRQGVYEQYFGPGTRLTVT.

J is TRBJ1-6 and V is TRBV4-2; the D gene is possibly TRBD1 (5 bases). Trimming pared 2 bases from V and 7 bases from J, leaving 9 bases between. CDR3 size: 14 residues. Germline lookup yields CDR1 LGHNA and CDR2 YNFKEQ. The CDR3 DNA sequence: TGTGCCAGCAGCCAACAGGCAGGGAATTCACCCCTCCACTTT. Translated: CASSQQAGNSPLHF.

The chain is built from TRBV10-3 and TRBJ2-1, with 15 positions matching TRBD2. Trimming at V came to 6 bases and at J to 8 bases, leaving 5 bases not matched to a gene. The germline CDR1 and CDR2 sequences are ENHRY and SYGVKD. The CDR3 sequence is 15 residues long. DNA of the CDR3: TGTGCCATCAGGGGCGGACTAGCGGGAGGGGATGAGCAGTTCTTC. This translates into CAIRGGLAGGDEQFF.

A note on this clone: One end of the junction is discordant with germline, which a read error may explain. This sequence joins TRBV19 and TRBJ1-2; the match to TRBD1 covers 9 bases. The V gene's germline CDR1 is LNHDA and CDR2 SQIVND (reference sequence). The length of the CDR3 is 15 residues. CDR3 sequence: CASSVPAAGQGRQIF. CDR3 bases: TGTGCCAGTAGCGTACCCGCCGCGGGACAGGGACGGCAAATCTTC.

This rearrangement joins TRBV5-1 to TRBJ1-1; possibly TRBD1 for D (5 bases). The V gene lost 0 bases and the J gene lost 5 bases, with 11 bases spanning the gap. This CDR3 has 14 amino acids. Germline values: CDR1 SGHRS, CDR2 YFSETQ. CDR3 loop: CASSLGRPGTEAFF. The CDR3 nucleotides read TGCGCCAGCAGCTTGGGGCGGCCAGGGACTGAAGCTTTCTTT.

This sequence joins TRBV27 and TRBJ2-1; 9 bases map to TRBD2. The length of the CDR3 is 17 residues. Trimming at V came to 1 base and at J to 3 bases, leaving 7 bases not matched to a gene. Germline CDR1 is MNHEY and CDR2 is SMNVEV (reference sequence). For the CDR3, the DNA is TGTGCCAGCAGTTTATACGATAGCGGGAGAAACTACAATGAGCAGTTCTTC. Encoded protein: CASSLYDSGRNYNEQFF.

V and J are TRBV5-5 and TRBJ1-6; TRBD1 agrees at 9 bases. Germline V gene lookup returns CDR1 SGHKS and CDR2 YYEKEE (reference sequence). CDR3 length: 17 residues. Losses at the gene ends were 0 bases for V and 8 bases for J; bases not matched to a gene: 9. CDR3 residues: CASSLDPTGTGHSPLHF. The CDR3 region has the DNA TGTGCCAGCAGCTTGGACCCGACCGGGACAGGGCATTCACCCCTCCACTTT.

The rearrangement links TRBV7-2 to TRBJ2-2; 10 nucleotides agree with TRBD1. Germline values: CDR1 SGHTA, CDR2 FQGNSA. The CDR3 sequence is 13 residues long. The J segment lost 7 bases and the V segment lost 6 bases, leaving 2 bases of the junction unmatched. The CDR3 spells CASSGQGDGELFF. Written as DNA, the CDR3 is TGTGCCAGCAGTGGACAGGGGGACGGGGAGCTGTTTTTT.

J is TRBJ2-7 and V is TRBV6-6; possible D gene TRBD1, 6 bases. The CDR3 is made up of 12 amino acids. The V gene lost 8 bases and the J gene lost 2 bases, with 10 bases spanning the gap. CDR1 and CDR2 from the germline V gene are MNHNY and SVGAGI (reference sequence). This CDR3 is CASGGQAYEQYF. CDR3 DNA sequence: TGTGCCAGCGGGGGACAAGCCTACGAGCAGTACTTC.

In its sample, this clone was seen once. This rearrangement joins TRBV5-6 to TRBJ1-1; D not certain. V gave up 5 bases and J gave up 5 bases, with 10 bases separating them. The CDR3 has 12 amino acids. Germline CDR1 and CDR2: SGHDT and YYEEEE. CDR3 DNA sequence: TGTGCCAGCAGTTCCGGGTGGACTGAAGCTTTCTTT. Translated, it gives CASSSGWTEAFF.

The chain carries TRBV6-6 and TRBJ2-3; a possible D gene is TRBD2 (5 bases). V lost 7 bases to trimming and J lost 2 bases, with 10 bases between them. Germline V CDR1 and CDR2: MNHNY, SVGAGI (reference sequence). There are 13 residues in the CDR3. The CDR3 nucleotides read TGTGCCAGCAACAAGGGAGACACAGATACGCAGTATTTT. Translating it yields CASNKGDTDTQYF.

The gene calls are TRBV28 and TRBJ2-2, with unresolved D. The V end was cut by 6 bases, the J end by 2 bases, with 10 bases between. The CDR3 is made up of 14 amino acids. In germline, CDR1 is MDHEN, CDR2 SYDVKM. CDR3 sequence reads: CASRKLLNTGELFF. In DNA form, the CDR3 reads TGTGCCAGCAGGAAGCTTCTTAACACCGGGGAGCTGTTTTTT.